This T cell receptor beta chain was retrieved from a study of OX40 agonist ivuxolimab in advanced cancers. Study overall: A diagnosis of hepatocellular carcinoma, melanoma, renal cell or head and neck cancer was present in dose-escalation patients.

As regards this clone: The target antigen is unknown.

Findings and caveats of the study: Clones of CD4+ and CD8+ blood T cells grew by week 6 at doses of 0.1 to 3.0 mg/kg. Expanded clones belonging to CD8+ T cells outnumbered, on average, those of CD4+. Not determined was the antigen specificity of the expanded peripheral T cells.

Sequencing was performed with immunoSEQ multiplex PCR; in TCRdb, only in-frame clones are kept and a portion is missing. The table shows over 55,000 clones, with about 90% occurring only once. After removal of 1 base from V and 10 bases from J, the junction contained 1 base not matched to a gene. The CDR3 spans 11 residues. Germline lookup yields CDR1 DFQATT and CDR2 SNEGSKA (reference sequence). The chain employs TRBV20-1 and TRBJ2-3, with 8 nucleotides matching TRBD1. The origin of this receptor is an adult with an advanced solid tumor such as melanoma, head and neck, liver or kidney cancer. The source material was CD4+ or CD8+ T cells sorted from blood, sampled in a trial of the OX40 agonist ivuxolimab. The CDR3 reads CSARAQGAQYF. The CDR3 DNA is TGCAGTGCTAGAGCACAGGGGGCGCAGTATTTT.